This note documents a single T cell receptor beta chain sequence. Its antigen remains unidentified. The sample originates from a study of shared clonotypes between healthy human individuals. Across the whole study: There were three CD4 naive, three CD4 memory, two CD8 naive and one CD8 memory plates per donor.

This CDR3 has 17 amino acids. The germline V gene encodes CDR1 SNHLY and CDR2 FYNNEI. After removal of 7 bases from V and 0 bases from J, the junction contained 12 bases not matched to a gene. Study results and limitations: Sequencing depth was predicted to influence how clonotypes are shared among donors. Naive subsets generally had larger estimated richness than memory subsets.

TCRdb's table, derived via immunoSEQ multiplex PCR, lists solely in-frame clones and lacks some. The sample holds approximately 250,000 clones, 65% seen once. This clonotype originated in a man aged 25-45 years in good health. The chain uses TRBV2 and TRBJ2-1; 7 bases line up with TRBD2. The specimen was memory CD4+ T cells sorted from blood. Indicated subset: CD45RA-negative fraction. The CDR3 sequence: CASIVASGTSSYNEQFF. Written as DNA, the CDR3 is TGTGCCAGCATCGTGGCTAGCGGCACCAGCTCCTACAATGAGCAGTTCTTC.